Below, 23 T cell receptor beta chains from the same sample are listed, as sequenced in a study of T cell repertoires in aging, cancer and after chemotherapy. Peripheral blood genomic DNA, not sorted cells or RNA, was the template. A mixed TRB-A/B primer pool amplified rearranged TRB by multiplex touch-down PCR. TCRdb re-called the multiplex PCR reads through MiXCR, storing one row per CDR3 protein. Of around 2,000 distinct CDR3 sequences in the sample, around 20% were seen once. The sequencing sample was made of blood. The receptors derive from a human donor with a solid tumor.

This clonotype came up a few times. The chain recombines TRBV27 with TRBJ1-1; D remains ambiguous. Germline lookup yields CDR1 MNHEY and CDR2 SMNVEV (reference sequence). The CDR3 consists of 13 residues. The V and J ends lost 1 base and 3 bases respectively, with 6 bases between them. Here the CDR3 DNA reads TGTGCCAGCAGTTTATGGGGTTACACTGAAGCTTTCTTT. Protein product: CASSLWGYTEAFF.

This clonotype was counted only a few times. This CDR3 reads CATSRDRTSANNEQFF. The CDR3 DNA reads TGTGCCACCAGCAGAGACAGGACTAGCGCGAACAATGAGCAGTTCTTC. The V and J genes are TRBV15 and TRBJ2-1, with TRBD2 matching 9 bases. Unmatched junction bases numbered 5, after V lost 0 bases and J lost 5 bases. The CDR3 extends over 16 amino acids. Germline V gene sequence: CDR1 LNHNV, CDR2 YYDKDF (reference sequence). The variable domain in full, completed from reference TRBV15 and TRBJ2-1, reads DAMVIQNPRYQVTQFGKPVTLSCSQTLNHNVMYWYQQKSSQAPKLLFHYYDKDFNNEADTPDNFQSRRPNTSFCFLDIRSPGLGDTAMYLCATSRDRTSANNEQFFGPGTRLTVL.

The rearrangement joins TRBV5-1 to TRBJ2-7; weak D call: TRBD1 (6 bases). V was cut by 4 bases and J by 2 bases, with 10 bases left in between. The CDR3 contains 13 residues. Per the germline V gene, CDR1 is SGHRS and CDR2 is YFSETQ. The CDR3 region is CASSNRETYEQYF. CDR3 DNA sequence: TGCGCCAGCAGCAACAGGGAAACCTACGAGCAGTACTTC.

This chain connects TRBV12-3 or TRBV12-4 to TRBJ2-1; D is undetermined. Trimming shortened V by 5 bases and J by 6 bases, and 14 bases separated the two germline ends. The CDR3 runs to 14 residues. The CDR3 nucleotides read TGTGCCAGCAGTAACTGGTTGGTCCCCAATGAGCAGTTCTTC. This sequence encodes CASSNWLVPNEQFF.

By its share, this clonotype is medium-sized. J is TRBJ1-5 and V is TRBV7-6; 7 nucleotides align to TRBD1. This CDR3 is 15 amino acids long. Germline loops: CDR1 SGHVS, CDR2 FNYEAQ. Unmatched junction bases numbered 8, after V lost 5 bases and J lost 4 bases. CDR3 sequence reads: CASSQSTGMNQPQHF. CDR3 nucleotides: TGTGCCAGCAGCCAATCGACAGGGATGAATCAGCCCCAGCATTTT.

The rearrangement uses TRBV6-2 or TRBV6-3 and TRBJ2-1, with 7 bases identical to TRBD2. CDR1 MNHEY and CDR2 SVGEGT come from the germline V gene. V trimming: 11 bases; J trimming: 7 bases; junction bases outside the gene matches: 11. CDR3 length: 13 residues. As DNA, the CDR3 is TGTGCCGCCCGGGGGGTTGGTGTAAATGAGCAGTTCTTC. It translates to CAARGVGVNEQFF.

A note on this clonotype: This may arise from a read error, as a much more abundant clone is one base away. The V call is TRBV7-2, the J call TRBJ2-7; D not certain. The V gene's germline CDR1 is SGHTA and CDR2 FQGNSA. The CDR3 runs to 14 residues. The CDR3 nucleotides are TGTGACAGCAGCTTAGCTTTTCAAGGCTACGAGCAGTACTTC. Its protein is CDSSLAFQGYEQYF.

For this clonotype: Possible read error: a much larger clone is one base away. The chain carries TRBV7-6 and TRBJ2-3; the D gene is possibly TRBD2 (7 bases). V was pared by 5 bases and J by 5 bases, with 20 bases between. The CDR3 runs 16 residues. In germline, CDR1 is SGHVS, CDR2 FNYEAQ. This chain's CDR3 is CASSPTNGGAKDTQYF. The CDR3 nucleotides read TGTGCCAGCAGCCCAACCAATGGGGGGGCTAAAGATACGCAGTATTTT.

In its sample, this clonotype was seen a few times. The chain has TRBV5-1 and TRBJ1-6; 9 bases map to TRBD1. Unmatched junction bases numbered 5, after V lost 0 bases and J lost 10 bases. The CDR3 is 15 residues long. Germline V gene lookup returns CDR1 SGHRS and CDR2 YFSETQ. The CDR3 here is CASSLVGTGNSPLHF. DNA for the CDR3: TGCGCCAGCAGCTTGGTTGGGACAGGGAACTCACCCCTCCACTTT.

This clonotype has only a few counts. The V call is TRBV14, the J call TRBJ1-5, with D unresolved. Germline V lookup: CDR1 SGHDN, CDR2 FVKESK. The germline V and J ends were trimmed by 0 bases and 5 bases, with 5 bases remaining between them. The CDR3 has 13 residues. The CDR3 region is CASSQDLDQPQHF. The CDR3 bases are TGTGCCAGCAGCCAAGATTTAGATCAGCCCCAGCATTTT.

The CDR3 here is CASSQDSSGLYEQYF. The DNA for the CDR3 is TGCGCCAGCAGCCAAGACTCTAGCGGCCTGTACGAGCAGTACTTC. The J gene is TRBJ2-7, the V gene TRBV4-3, with 7 bases lining up with TRBD2. The V gene end was trimmed by 0 bases and the J gene end by 4 bases; junction bases not matched to a gene: 6. CDR3 size: 15 residues. Per the germline V gene, CDR1 is LGHNA and CDR2 is YSLEER.

This clonotype came up a few times. The rearrangement uses TRBV27 and TRBJ2-3; either TRBD1 or TRBD2 may fit D (5 bases each). The V gene's germline CDR1 is MNHEY and CDR2 SMNVEV (reference sequence). The CDR3 spans 15 residues. With 6 bases removed from V and 0 bases from J, the gap between germline ends came to 13 bases. The CDR3 DNA sequence: TGTGCCAGCAGCCTCGGGGCCCTTAGCACAGATACGCAGTATTTT. This encodes CASSLGALSTDTQYF.

Relative to its sample, this clonotype is medium-sized. The rearrangement links TRBV30 to TRBJ1-2, with D maybe TRBD1 (5 bases). Trimming removed 2 bases from V and 0 bases from J, with 13 bases in between. In germline, CDR1 is GTSNPN, CDR2 SVGIG (reference sequence). The CDR3 totals 15 residues. The CDR3 DNA reads TGTGCCTGGAGTCGGGACTCCCGAGCTAACTATGGCTACACCTTC. Encoded protein: CAWSRDSRANYGYTF. Supplemented by reference TRBV30 and TRBJ1-2, the full variable domain reads SQTIHQWPATLVQPVGSPLSLECTVEGTSNPNLYWYRQAAGRGLQLLFYSVGIGQISSEVPQNLSASRPQDRQFILSSKKLLLSDSGFYLCAWSRDSRANYGYTFGSGTRLTVV.

On this clonotype: This clone may be a read error of a much larger clone one base away. CDR3: CASSTSGIKNTEAFF. CDR3 DNA sequence: TGTGCCAGTAGTACGTCGGGGATAAAGAACACTGAAGCTTTCTTT. This sequence joins TRBV19 and TRBJ1-1; D uncertain. The CDR3 contains 15 residues. Germline V gene sequence: CDR1 LNHDA, CDR2 SQIVND (reference sequence). V was pared by 4 bases and J by 1 base, with 13 bases between.

This clonotype was counted between two and nine times. The chain employs TRBV13 and TRBJ2-2; 8 positions agree with TRBD2. V shed 4 bases and J 4 bases; nucleotides not matched to a gene: 2. In germline, CDR1 is PRHDT, CDR2 FYEKMQ (reference sequence). This CDR3 comprises 14 residues. The DNA for the CDR3 is TGTGCCAGCAGCTCTCGGGGGGGCACCGGGGAGCTGTTTTTT. It is translated as CASSSRGGTGELFF.

The V gene is TRBV13, the J gene TRBJ1-4, with TRBD1 identical over 12 bases. The CDR3 contains 18 residues. In germline, CDR1 is PRHDT, CDR2 FYEKMQ (reference sequence). The V segment lost 5 bases and the J segment 0 bases; nucleotides outside the gene matches: 7. CDR3 sequence (DNA): TGTGCCAGCAGCAGCAGGGACAGGGGGCATGCAACTAATGAAAAACTGTTTTTT. Amino acid sequence: CASSSRDRGHATNEKLFF.

The J gene is TRBJ2-3, the V gene TRBV5-6, with TRBD2 matching over 10 bases. CDR1 SGHDT and CDR2 YYEEEE come from the germline V gene. V lost 0 bases and J lost 4; bases outside the gene matches: 2. There are 15 residues in the CDR3. CDR3 region: CASSLALAGADTQYF. The CDR3 DNA follows: TGTGCCAGCAGCTTGGCCCTAGCGGGGGCAGATACGCAGTATTTT.

V is TRBV20-1 and J is TRBJ1-2; D not certain. The CDR3 extends over 13 amino acids. Trimming took 0 bases from V and 7 from J, leaving 12 bases between them. Germline CDR1 is DFQATT and CDR2 is SNEGSKA (reference sequence). CDR3 protein: CSAREPDGVGYTF. DNA of the CDR3: TGCAGTGCTAGAGAGCCTGACGGGGTTGGCTACACCTTC.

The chain links TRBV6-2 or TRBV6-3 to TRBJ2-7; TRBD2 is a possible D gene (6 bases). V lost 1 base and J lost 0, with 10 bases in between. The CDR3 runs 15 residues. CDR1 is MNHEY and CDR2 is SVGEGT in the germline V gene. The CDR3 DNA sequence: TGTGCCAGCAGTTACTTCCTAGCGAGCTCCTACGAGCAGTACTTC. It encodes CASSYFLASSYEQYF.

This clonotype was observed a handful of times. This chain connects TRBV25-1 to TRBJ1-4; D remains unclear. The CDR3 covers 15 residues. Germline V gene data show CDR1 as MGHDK and CDR2 as SYGVNS. The V end was cut by 6 bases, the J end by 5 bases, with 16 bases between. The CDR3 here is CASRPGSQGNEKLFF. CDR3 sequence (DNA): TGTGCCAGCAGGCCCGGGTCTCAAGGGAATGAAAAACTGTTTTTT.

The chain recombines TRBV15 with TRBJ2-5; unclear D gene. V gave up 1 base and J gave up 1 base, with 7 bases separating them. This CDR3 comprises 14 residues. Germline V gene data show CDR1 as LNHNV and CDR2 as YYDKDF (reference sequence). For the CDR3, the DNA is TGTGCCACCAGCAGAGTCCAGGCCCAAGAGACCCAGTACTTC. Its translation: CATSRVQAQETQYF.

V is TRBV6-1 and J is TRBJ1-1; the D is unclear. Germline lookup yields CDR1 MNHNS and CDR2 SASEGT. The CDR3 sequence is 14 residues long. With 1 base removed from V and 1 base from J, the gap between germline ends came to 7 bases. The CDR3 loop reads CASSEGGTNTEAFF. CDR3 DNA sequence: TGTGCCAGCAGTGAAGGCGGTACGAACACTGAAGCTTTCTTT.

This clonotype was detected a few times. The J gene is TRBJ2-3, the V gene TRBV18; D is perhaps TRBD1 or TRBD2 (6 bases each). Trimming removed 6 bases from V and 6 bases from J, with 16 bases in between. The V gene's germline CDR1 is KGHSH and CDR2 LQKENI. The CDR3 runs to 14 residues. CDR3 residues: CASSDQWGADTQYF. The CDR3 bases are TGTGCCAGCTCGGACCAATGGGGGGCCGATACGCAGTATTTT.